Below, 9 T cell receptor beta chains from the same sample are listed, as sequenced in a study of T cell repertoires in cytomegalovirus infection. Antigen specificity for these receptors is unknown. One entry per CDR3 protein, called by TCRdb with MiXCR from the reads. The table records hundreds of thousands of distinct CDR3 sequences, approximately 33% of them present only once. The specimen was cultured PBMCs, collected from culture after CMV antigen stimulation. The receptors stem from a human donor in good health (CMV status not recorded). Some clones in this sample may be carry-over from other donors' samples.

This clonotype was detected a few times. The gene calls are TRBV6-2 or TRBV6-3 and TRBJ2-7; no firm D call. V was clipped by 1 base and J by 6 bases, with 10 bases between them. In germline, CDR1 is MNHEY, CDR2 SVGEGT. The CDR3 has 13 residues. CDR3 amino acids: CASSYYRPREQYF. The CDR3 DNA sequence: TGTGCCAGCAGTTACTACCGCCCGCGCGAGCAGTACTTC.

V gene TRBV20-1 combines with J gene TRBJ1-2, with D possibly being TRBD1 (5 bases). The CDR3 contains 18 residues. Deletions cut 0 bases from V and 6 bases from J, with 26 bases between. Per germline, CDR1 DFQATT and CDR2 SNEGSKA (reference sequence). CDR3 loop: CSARDPGPRQPMMDGYTF. The CDR3 region has the DNA TGCAGTGCTAGAGATCCAGGGCCTAGACAACCTATGATGGATGGCTACACCTTC.

This rearrangement joins TRBV10-2 to TRBJ2-3; 8 bases are shared with TRBD2. The V gene's germline CDR1 is WSHSY and CDR2 SAAADI. J gave up 3 bases and V 7 bases, and 6 bases lay outside the gene matches. The CDR3 is 14 residues long. In DNA, the CDR3 is TGCGCCAGCAAATCTGGACTAGCAACAGATACGCAGTATTTT. Translating it yields CASKSGLATDTQYF.

Only a few counts were recorded for this clonotype. This chain uses TRBV4-3 with TRBJ1-4, with D hard to call. From germline, CDR1 is LGHNA and CDR2 YSLEER. V lost 0 bases, J lost 2 bases, and 7 bases lay in between. This CDR3 is built from 15 residues. This chain's CDR3 is CASSQETATNEKLFF. In nucleotides, the CDR3 is TGCGCCAGCAGCCAAGAAACGGCTACTAATGAAAAACTGTTTTTT.

This clonotype was recorded a few times. The V call is TRBV28, the J call TRBJ1-5; D is uncertain. Germline assignment: CDR1 MDHEN and CDR2 SYDVKM. The CDR3 loop spans 15 amino acids. Trimming pared 6 bases from V and 1 base from J, leaving 13 bases between. DNA for the CDR3: TGTGCCAGCAGATTGATGAGAGGGAGCAATCAGCCCCAGCATTTT. Residues: CASRLMRGSNQPQHF.

The gene calls are TRBV7-2 and TRBJ2-1; 11 positions match TRBD2. V shed 3 bases, J shed 3 bases, and the junction held 7 bases outside the gene matches. This CDR3 comprises 17 residues. Germline V gives CDR1 SGHTA, CDR2 FQGNSA. CDR3 coding DNA: TGTGCCAGCAGCTTTAGCGGGAGGGCCACCCTCTACAATGAGCAGTTCTTC. Translated: CASSFSGRATLYNEQFF.

V is TRBV4-1 and J is TRBJ2-7; D unclear. The length of the CDR3 is 14 residues. Germline V CDR1 and CDR2: MGHRA, YSYEKL. V was shortened by 3 bases and J by 2 bases, with 11 bases between the two germline ends. CDR3 loop: CASSHPVATYEQYF. As DNA, the CDR3 is TGCGCCAGCAGCCACCCCGTGGCCACCTACGAGCAGTACTTC.

The chain joins TRBV5-4 to TRBJ1-5, with no clear D. The CDR3 covers 14 residues. With 0 bases removed from V and 12 bases from J, the gap between germline ends came to 16 bases. Germline V CDR1 and CDR2: SGHNT, YYREEE (reference sequence). The chain's CDR3 is CASSLDPAQPHQHF. Written as DNA, the CDR3 is TGTGCCAGCAGCTTGGACCCTGCTCAACCTCACCAGCATTTT.

The chain combines TRBV6-5 with TRBJ1-5; D is possibly TRBD1 (6 bases). Germline values: CDR1 MNHEY, CDR2 SVGAGI. V was shortened by 2 bases and J by 7 bases, with 12 bases between the two germline ends. This CDR3 has 14 amino acids. DNA of the CDR3: TGTGCCAGCAGTTACACGACGGGGGGCCAGCCCCAGCATTTT. Protein sequence: CASSYTTGGQPQHF.